The 27 T cell receptor beta chains below come from one sample, sequenced in a study of cytomegalovirus exposure and HLA in healthy donors. Clones were read by immunoSEQ multiplex PCR, and TCRdb kept only the in-frame ones, dropping some. The repertoire holds roughly 75,000 clones, with just under 85% as singletons. Sequences were obtained from PBMCs. The receptors shown here come from a man younger than 40 in good health and CMV-seronegative.

This clone has just one count. The chain carries TRBV10-1 and TRBJ2-5; D perhaps matches TRBD2 (5 bases). This CDR3 is built from 16 residues. Trimming took 3 bases from V and 4 from J, leaving 18 bases between them. The germline CDR1 and CDR2 sequences are WNHNN and SYGVQD (reference sequence). In nucleotides, the CDR3 is TGCGCCAGCAGTGACCCCCGCCGGGATTTGCCAGAGACCCAGTACTTC. It yields the protein CASSDPRRDLPETQYF.

The chain combines TRBV28 with TRBJ2-1, with TRBD2 identical over 7 bases. Germline CDR1 reads MDHEN; CDR2 reads SYDVKM. The CDR3 length is 14 residues. The junction had 11 bases not matched to a gene; V was cut back by 9 bases and J by 6 bases. The CDR3 spells CASQETGGSNEQFF. The DNA for the CDR3 is TGTGCCAGTCAAGAGACGGGAGGATCCAATGAGCAGTTCTTC.

V gene TRBV7-3 combines with J gene TRBJ1-2; D is uncertain. Germline CDR1 SGHTA, CDR2 FQGTGA. The CDR3 runs to 13 residues. V was clipped by 1 base and J by 8 bases, with 11 bases between them. The CDR3 coding sequence is TGTGCCAGCAGCTTAAGAGGGCTCGGAGGCTACACCTTC. It specifies CASSLRGLGGYTF. Full variable domain (outside the CDR3, taken from reference TRBV7-3 and TRBJ1-2): GAGVSQTPSNKVTEKGKYVELRCDPISGHTALYWYRQSLGQGPEFLIYFQGTGAADDSGLPNDRFFAVRPEGSVSTLKIQRTERGDSAVYLCASSLRGLGGYTFGSGTRLTVV.

The V call is TRBV5-1, the J call TRBJ2-1; possibly TRBD1 for D (6 bases). Germline CDR1 reads SGHRS; CDR2 reads YFSETQ. CDR3 length equals 15 residues. Trimming left V 1 base short and J 10 bases short, with 18 bases between. CDR3 in amino acids: CASSLTGTIFREQFF. The CDR3 coding sequence is TGCGCCAGCAGCTTGACCGGGACAATCTTCCGGGAGCAGTTCTTC.

J is TRBJ1-4 and V is TRBV5-4; TRBD1 is a possible D gene (6 bases). The CDR3 has 16 amino acids. Trimming removed 4 bases at V and 8 bases at J, with 21 bases between. Germline CDR1 and CDR2: SGHNT and YYREEE (reference sequence). The CDR3 DNA follows: TGTGCCAGCAGCCTGACAGCGGGGGGGCCCGGGGAAAAACTGTTTTTT. It specifies CASSLTAGGPGEKLFF.

V is TRBV29-1 and J is TRBJ2-5, with TRBD1 identical over 8 bases. The ends lost 1 base at V and 2 bases at J; junction bases unmatched: 6. The CDR3 is made up of 15 amino acids. The germline CDR1 and CDR2 sequences are SQVTM and ANQGSEA. The CDR3 DNA sequence: TGCAGCGTTGAAGGCGGGACAGGCCCGCAAGAGACCCAGTACTTC. This sequence encodes CSVEGGTGPQETQYF.

The rearrangement links TRBV2 to TRBJ1-2; 8 bases map to TRBD1. In germline, CDR1 is SNHLY, CDR2 FYNNEI. The V segment lost 6 bases and the J segment 4 bases; nucleotides outside the gene matches: 10. The CDR3 runs to 15 residues. The CDR3 DNA follows: TGTGCCAGCAGAGGAGGCCGGGACAGGATCTATGGCTACACCTTC. This encodes CASRGGRDRIYGYTF.

This chain connects TRBV14 to TRBJ2-7, with 8 positions matching TRBD1. CDR3 size: 15 residues. V trimming: 2 bases; J trimming: 3 bases; junction bases outside the gene matches: 6. Germline values: CDR1 SGHDN, CDR2 FVKESK. CDR3 protein: CASSQYTGGHYEQYF. In nucleotides, the CDR3 is TGTGCCAGCAGCCAATATACAGGGGGACACTACGAGCAGTACTTC. Full variable domain (outside the CDR3, taken from reference TRBV14 and TRBJ2-7): EAGVTQFPSHSVIEKGQTVTLRCDPISGHDNLYWYRRVMGKEIKFLLHFVKESKQDESGMPNNRFLAERTGGTYSTLKVQPAELEDSGVYFCASSQYTGGHYEQYFGPGTRLTVT.

Written as DNA, the CDR3 is TGTGCCATCAGTGGGACCGACAGGGGAGAGACCCAGTACTTC. Translated, it gives CAISGTDRGETQYF. The rearrangement uses TRBV10-3 and TRBJ2-5; 8 positions agree with TRBD1. The germline gives CDR1 ENHRY, CDR2 SYGVKD. The V segment lost 4 bases and the J segment 4 bases; nucleotides outside the gene matches: 5. This CDR3 has 14 amino acids.

This clone came up once. This chain uses TRBV7-9 with TRBJ2-1; 9 bases agree with TRBD2. CDR3 size: 17 residues. Germline values: CDR1 SEHNR, CDR2 FQNEAQ (reference sequence). J gave up 5 bases and V 3 bases, and 11 bases lay outside the gene matches. Here the CDR3 DNA reads TGTGCCAGCAGCTTCCCCCGGAGACTAGCGGCGAACAATGAGCAGTTCTTC. Translation gives CASSFPRRLAANNEQFF. The variable domain in full, with the rest retrieved from reference TRBV7-9 and TRBJ2-1, is DTGVSQNPRHKITKRGQNVTFRCDPISEHNRLYWYRQTLGQGPEFLTYFQNEAQLEKSRLLSDRFSAERPKGSFSTLEIQRTEQGDSAMYLCASSFPRRLAANNEQFFGPGTRLTVL.

J is TRBJ1-2 and V is TRBV10-1, with 7 bases lining up with TRBD1. The germline gives CDR1 WNHNN, CDR2 SYGVQD (reference sequence). The CDR3 consists of 14 residues. The V gene end was trimmed by 8 bases and the J gene end by 4 bases; junction bases not matched to a gene: 10. CDR3 sequence (DNA): TGCGCCAGCTCCCACAGGGGAGATGGCTATGGCTACACCTTC. It yields the protein CASSHRGDGYGYTF.

V gene TRBV7-5 combines with J gene TRBJ2-7; TRBD1 is the table's D call, not checked against the DNA. TRBV7-5 is noted as a pseudogene. The CDR3 covers 12 residues. The CDR3 protein is CVRSLGAVEQYV. CDR3 bases: TGTGTCAGAAGCTTAGGGGCAGTCGAGCAGTACGTC.

The chain combines TRBV5-1 with TRBJ2-3; 13 bases agree with TRBD2. Looked up from germline, CDR1 is SGHRS and CDR2 is YFSETQ. The trim removed 4 bases at V and 8 bases at J, leaving 4 bases unmatched. The CDR3 contains 14 residues. Here the CDR3 reads CASSIGLAGATQYF. The CDR3 DNA is TGCGCCAGCAGCATAGGACTAGCGGGGGCTACGCAGTATTTT.

The chain combines TRBV4-2 with TRBJ2-5; D not resolved. The CDR3 loop spans 14 amino acids. Germline CDR1 is LGHNA and CDR2 is YNFKEQ. V lost 1 base to trimming and J lost 5 bases, with 11 bases between them. The DNA for the CDR3 is TGTGCCAGCAGCCAAGGTTTTGAGGAGGAGACCCAGTACTTC. It encodes CASSQGFEEETQYF.

The chain combines TRBV25-1 with TRBJ2-1, with 7 nucleotides matching TRBD1. Germline values: CDR1 MGHDK, CDR2 SYGVNS. The junction had 4 bases not matched to a gene; V was cut back by 7 bases and J by 7 bases. This CDR3 spans 12 amino acids. CDR3 protein: CASKGAVNEQFF. The CDR3, as DNA: TGTGCCAGCAAGGGGGCTGTTAATGAGCAGTTCTTC.

The chain combines TRBV28 with TRBJ1-5; D is unresolved. The CDR3 runs to 12 residues. Per germline, CDR1 MDHEN and CDR2 SYDVKM. Trimming cost V 5 bases and J 3 bases, with 5 bases left between them. CDR3 region: CASSRVNQPQHF. CDR3 DNA: TGTGCCAGCAGTAGAGTCAATCAGCCCCAGCATTTT.

V is TRBV18 and J is TRBJ1-1; D call uncertain. The CDR3 contains 13 residues. The ends were cut back, 5 bases at V and 1 base at J, with 8 bases in the middle. Germline V gene sequence: CDR1 KGHSH, CDR2 LQKENI. CDR3 bases: TGTGCCAGCTCAATAACGGGGAACACTGAAGCTTTCTTT. The encoded protein is CASSITGNTEAFF.

This chain joins TRBV5-1 and TRBJ1-2; a weak D match, TRBD1 (6 bases). V was cut by 4 bases and J by 5 bases, with 18 bases left in between. The germline gives CDR1 SGHRS, CDR2 YFSETQ. This CDR3 comprises 15 residues. The CDR3, as DNA: TGCGCCAGCAGCCCCGGTTGGGGGCGTGGATATGGCTACACCTTC. Amino acids: CASSPGWGRGYGYTF.

The chain combines TRBV12-5 with TRBJ1-2; 7 bases are shared with TRBD1. The CDR3 spans 13 residues. Germline V lookup: CDR1 LGHNT, CDR2 FRNRAP. V lost 6 bases, J lost 2 bases, and 3 bases stayed unmatched. The CDR3 nucleotides read TGTGCTAGTGGGACGGGACAGAACTATGGCTACACCTTC. It is translated as CASGTGQNYGYTF.

V usage is TRBV19 and J usage is TRBJ1-2; tentatively, D is TRBD1 (5 bases). The CDR3 has 15 residues. Germline lookup yields CDR1 LNHDA and CDR2 SQIVND (reference sequence). Trimming took 7 bases from V and 2 from J, leaving 17 bases between them. The CDR3: CASTAGNGGNYGYTF. The DNA of the CDR3 is TGTGCCAGTACAGCAGGGAACGGGGGGAACTATGGCTACACCTTC.

The rearrangement links TRBV7-8 to TRBJ1-2, with unresolved D. V was cut by 5 bases and J by 4 bases, with 11 bases left in between. Per the germline V gene, CDR1 is SGHVS and CDR2 is FQNEAQ. This CDR3 spans 13 amino acids. The chain's CDR3 is CASSIEESYGYTF. The CDR3 DNA reads as TGTGCCAGCAGCATTGAGGAGTCCTATGGCTACACCTTC.

The chain links TRBV2 to TRBJ2-3; tentative D call: TRBD2 (7 bases). Per germline, CDR1 SNHLY and CDR2 FYNNEI. This CDR3 contains 12 residues. Trimming shortened V by 9 bases and J by 6 bases, and 13 bases separated the two germline ends. Here the CDR3 reads CASQTGGDTQYF. In DNA form, the CDR3 reads TGTGCCAGTCAAACGGGGGGCGATACGCAGTATTTT.

This chain connects TRBV6-5 to TRBJ1-6; D gene unclear. The germline V gene has CDR1 MNHEY and CDR2 SVGAGI. V was trimmed by 4 bases and J by 5 bases, leaving 15 bases between them. This CDR3 comprises 16 residues. The CDR3 region has the DNA TGTGCCAGCAGTTCCCAGACACCGCCGAATAATTCACCCCTCCACTTT. Its translation is CASSSQTPPNNSPLHF.

The chain employs TRBV10-1 and TRBJ2-1, with 9 bases aligning to TRBD2. V shed 8 bases and J 7 bases; nucleotides not matched to a gene: 12. The CDR3 length is 15 residues. The germline V gene encodes CDR1 WNHNN and CDR2 SYGVQD (reference sequence). The CDR3 DNA reads TGCGCCAGCGGGGGCGGCGGGAGGGGAGTGAATGAGCAGTTCTTC. Protein product: CASGGGGRGVNEQFF.

This chain connects TRBV6-5 to TRBJ2-1; possibly TRBD2 for D (6 bases). The CDR3 spans 14 residues. In germline, CDR1 is MNHEY, CDR2 SVGAGI. Deletions cut 2 bases from V and 9 bases from J, with 14 bases between. The CDR3 DNA reads as TGTGCCAGCAGTTACCACCGGACTAACACTGAGCAGTTCTTC. Protein sequence: CASSYHRTNTEQFF.

V is TRBV27 and J is TRBJ1-1, with D unclear. Looked up from germline, CDR1 is MNHEY and CDR2 is SMNVEV (reference sequence). CDR3 length: 14 residues. Trimming stripped 5 bases from V and 4 bases from J, with 14 bases between. The DNA of the CDR3 is TGTGCCAGCAGTCCAATTAGCATCTTCACTGAAGCTTTCTTT. This encodes CASSPISIFTEAFF.

The gene calls are TRBV7-2 and TRBJ2-7; possible D gene TRBD1, 7 bases. The V gene's germline CDR1 is SGHTA and CDR2 FQGNSA. V was clipped by 1 base and J by 4 bases, with 17 bases between them. There are 16 residues in the CDR3. The CDR3 region is CASSLGVGQGGYEQYF. CDR3 in DNA: TGTGCCAGCAGCTTAGGGGTGGGGCAGGGGGGATACGAGCAGTACTTC.